The present T cell receptor (beta chain) was sequenced within a study of metastatic and nonmetastatic thyroid tumors (TCRdb year 2020). Background on the whole study: For patients with malignant and with benign thyroid disease, the researchers compared repertoires between peripheral blood samples and tumor or nodule tissue samples.

Before undergoing thyroid surgery, none of the patients had been given any kind of treatment. The study retrospectively analysed patient clinical samples collected from about 2012 to 2019 using T-cell receptor beta sequencing. The library relied on PCR. The sequencing machine was an Illumina HiSeq 4000. The TCR beta-chain CDR3 region of each patient was profiled by high-throughput sequencing. The original pipeline was this. CDR3 differences across clinicopathological groups were used to build a classifier for discriminating distant-metastatic papillary thyroid cancer patients. Repertoire diversity was assessed with the Shannon index, and tumor-blood repertoire similarity with the Morisita-Horn index. TCRdb's own reprocessing of the public reads used fastp at Q25 and MiXCR and kept productive beta chains. These V and J calls originate from TCRdb's pipeline instead of the authors' own analysis. This sample is represented by 3,000 to 5,000 clones; 22% of them were singletons. The ten biggest clones cover approximately 8% of the sample.

What the work shows at the level of the full study, not this receptor alone: In both blood and tumor samples, TCR beta diversity was reported to be significantly higher in malignant tumors than in benign nodules.

Counted from cysteine to phenylalanine, this CDR3 has 14 amino acids. Just the 42-base CDR3 DNA is kept, in frame starting at base 1. A distance of 10 bases separates the germline ends of V and J, which lose 1 base and 4 bases respectively. The germline V gene (reference sequence) supplies CDR1 SGHAT and CDR2 FQDESV. Remarks on this clone: The antigen it binds to is not known. No much larger clonotype is one base removed from it; base qualities were not supplied.

The sequencing input was tumor tissue. The V and J segments used are TRBV11-1 and TRBJ1-1, and perhaps TRBD1 as D gene, on 6 matching bases. The TCR originated in a female donor with papillary thyroid cancer or a benign thyroid nodule (not recorded which). Some clones in this sample may be carry-over from other donors' samples. In nucleotides, the sequence is TGTGCCAGCAGCTTAGGCAGGGGTAGCACTGAAGCTTTCTTT. This is translated as CASSLGRGSTEAFF.